The T cell receptor beta chain under discussion was sequenced for a study of T cell repertoires in cytomegalovirus infection. Study information: Public signatures in TCR beta pointed to CMV infection and matching HLA type. Findings of the study overall: CMV-specific HLA-C-restricted TCR beta clonotypes dominated the ex vivo response.

TCRdb re-derived calls from the reads in MiXCR, one entry per CDR3 protein. This sample has about a million distinct CDR3 sequences, with approximately 31% found just once. As for this clonotype: Its antigen is not identified.

The CDR3 extends over 14 amino acids. CDR1 LNHDA and CDR2 SQIVND come from the germline V gene (reference sequence). V was trimmed by 3 bases and J by 4 bases, leaving 10 bases between them. This TCR came from a human donor in good health (CMV status not recorded). Some clones in this sample may be carry-over from other donors' samples. The starting material was cultured CD8+ T cells from PBMCs, obtained from culture after CMV antigen stimulation. The chain employs TRBV19 and TRBJ2-1; no clear D gene. CDR3 bases: TGTGCCAGTAGTATCGGAAACAGTTACAATGAGCAGTTCTTC. Its translation is CASSIGNSYNEQFF. Based on the CDR3 plus reference TRBV19 and TRBJ2-1, the full variable domain is DGGITQSPKYLFRKEGQNVTLSCEQNLNHDAMYWYRQDPGQGLRLIYYSQIVNDFQKGDIAEGYSVSREKKESFPLTVTSAQKNPTAFYLCASSIGNSYNEQFFGPGTRLTVL.